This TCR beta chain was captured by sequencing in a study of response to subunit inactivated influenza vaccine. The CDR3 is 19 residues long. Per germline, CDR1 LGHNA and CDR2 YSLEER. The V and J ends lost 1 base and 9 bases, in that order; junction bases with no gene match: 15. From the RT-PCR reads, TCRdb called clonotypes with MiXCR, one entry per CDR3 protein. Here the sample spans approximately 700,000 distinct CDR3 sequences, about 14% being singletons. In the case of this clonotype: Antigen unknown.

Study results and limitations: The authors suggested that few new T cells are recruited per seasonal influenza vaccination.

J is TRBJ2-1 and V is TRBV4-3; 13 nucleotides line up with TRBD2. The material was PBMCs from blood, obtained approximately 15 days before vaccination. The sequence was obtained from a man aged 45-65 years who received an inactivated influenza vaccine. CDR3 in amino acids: CASSQVQTSGRAVRREQFF. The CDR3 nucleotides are TGCGCCAGCAGCCAAGTTCAAACTAGCGGGAGGGCCGTTCGGCGTGAGCAGTTCTTC.